Included here is one T cell receptor beta chain sequence, with context. The antigen remains undetermined. The CDR3 ends on some other residue instead of the conserved phenylalanine or tryptophan, so this is likely a read error. This sample is part of a study of tumor-infiltrating lymphocytes in primary liver carcinoma. General study points: Tumors had a significantly higher top-250-clone fraction than blood (p = 0.039).

A constant-region primer served to make TCR beta cDNA from about 490 ng total RNA. Three-round nested multiplex PCR performed with slightly modified ARM-PCR produced the TCR beta libraries. The study ran its first two PCR rounds for approximately 10 cycles each, using TRBV1-TRBV30 forward primers and a C-beta reverse primer. One entry per CDR3 protein results from TCRdb running MiXCR on the multiplex PCR reads. The sample contains approximately 80,000 distinct CDR3 sequences, 69% of which appear only once. Each 20-30 mg portion of unsorted bulk tissue served as the source for co-extraction of RNA and DNA. The length of the CDR3 is 17 residues. CDR1 LGHNA and CDR2 YNFKEQ come from the germline V gene. The ends lost 0 bases at V and 7 bases at J; junction bases unmatched: 9.

The sample was tumor-adjacent normal liver tissue. The receptor was isolated from a man between 35 and 55 years old with primary liver carcinoma and hepatitis B virus infection. V usage is TRBV4-2 and J usage is TRBJ1-6; 7 nucleotides align to TRBD1. CDR3 loop: CASSQDMTGSLNSPLHP. The CDR3 DNA follows: TGTGCCAGCAGCCAAGATATGACAGGGAGTCTCAATTCACCCCTCCACCCT.